The clone carrying this TCR beta chain was seen ten or more times. This sample was included in a study of T-cell reconstitution after alpha-beta-depleted transplantation in children. This sample's TCRbeta library carried unique molecular identifier barcodes. MiXCR, run by TCRdb on the PCR reads, gives a single entry per CDR3 protein. The data contain about 230,000 distinct CDR3 sequences, approximately 9.9% of them singletons. Trimming pared 4 bases from V and 2 bases from J, leaving 9 bases between. Per germline, CDR1 SNHLY and CDR2 FYNNEI. This CDR3 spans 14 amino acids. V is TRBV2 and J is TRBJ1-5; D possibly corresponds to TRBD1 (6 bases). Source: PBMCs from the stem cell graft donor, taken from the stem cell graft. This TCR derives from a human donor who donated a stem cell graft to a child with SCID. The CDR3 protein is CASSGGARNQPQHF. Written as DNA, the CDR3 is TGTGCCAGCAGTGGGGGGGCGCGCAATCAGCCCCAGCATTTT.